This T cell receptor (beta chain) was recovered during a study of blood T cell repertoires in COVID-19. Background on the study: Material from acute and convalescent COVID-19 was sourced from the United States, Italy and Spain. From T cells, B-cell-depleted T cells, or PBMCs came the material, which was cDNA or gDNA.

Everyone who took part was roughly 18 to 100 years old, and they came from some 23 US areas. Grouping used clinical history reported by participants in a survey and questionnaire. Germline-derived CDR1 and CDR2 are SEHNR and FQNEAQ (reference sequence). Deletions cut 4 bases from V and 5 bases from J, with 14 bases between. The CDR3 totals 14 residues. Sequencing used immunoSEQ multiplex PCR; TCRdb keeps in-frame clones, though not all of them. The sample yields 150,000 to 200,000 clones, roughly three quarters seen once. The genes are TRBV7-9 and TRBJ2-5, with D tentatively TRBD1 (5 bases). This sequence originates from a woman in her 50s with acute COVID-19. Input material: PBMCs or T cells enriched from blood (not recorded which). CDR3 protein: CASSSPTGPETQYF. The CDR3 DNA reads TGTGCCAGCAGCTCGCCCACAGGACCGGAGACCCAGTACTTC. Variable domain in full (rest from reference TRBV7-9 and TRBJ2-5): DTGVSQNPRHKITKRGQNVTFRCDPISEHNRLYWYRQTLGQGPEFLTYFQNEAQLEKSRLLSDRFSAERPKGSFSTLEIQRTEQGDSAMYLCASSSPTGPETQYFGPGTRLLVL.